This entry is about one T cell receptor (beta chain). Its antigen remains unidentified. Repertoires were generated with immunoSEQ multiplex PCR, while TCRdb's copy carries only in-frame clones and drops some. Found here are around 90,000 clones, about four fifths of them singletons; the top ten hold 13% to 15%. Germline V lookup: CDR1 MNHEY, CDR2 SVGAGI. The CDR3 is 14 amino acids. V lost 6 bases, J lost 6 bases, and 5 bases stayed unmatched. The sample belongs to a study of radiotherapy plus CTLA-4 blockade in lung cancer. Across the study: Objective responses were documented in about 19% of patients, with disease control in roughly 30%. Study-level points and caveats: Together with interferon-beta, which increased in serum after radiation, early dynamic changes in blood T cell clones were reportedly the best predictors of response. Among blood TCR repertoires after radiotherapy plus ipilimumab, tumor-derived clones expanded.

The source material was peripheral blood, sampled from a patient treated with radiotherapy plus ipilimumab. The sequence came from a human donor with non-small cell lung cancer that progressed on radiotherapy plus ipilimumab. This chain links TRBV6-5 with TRBJ2-2; TRBD2 matches at 9 bases. The CDR3 DNA sequence: TGTGCCAGCAGCTGGCGGGGGGGCCCCGGGGAGCTGTTTTTT. Its protein product is CASSWRGGPGELFF.